The 10 T cell receptor beta chains below come from one sample, sequenced in a study of vaccination and CD4 T cells after COVID-19. Noted treatment: approximately 10-day PBMC culture with coronavirus spike peptide pools or control peptides (ViraFEST assay). Antigen specificity for these receptors is unknown. Sequencing of cultured CD4+ T cell DNA used the Oncomine TCR Beta short-read assay. TCRdb reprocessed the PCR reads with MiXCR, giving one entry per CDR3 protein. The sample shows more than 25,000 distinct CDR3 sequences, approximately 62% of them seen only once. The sequenced sample was CD4+ T cells from blood, cultured in vitro, obtained after SARS-CoV-2 vaccination. These receptors were taken from a human donor who received a COVID-19 vaccine.

This clonotype was observed a few times. V and J are TRBV30 and TRBJ1-1; no definite D call. V lost 0 bases and J 11 bases, leaving 13 bases between the germline ends. The CDR3 totals 12 residues. Germline CDR1 reads GTSNPN; CDR2 reads SVGIG (reference sequence). This chain's CDR3 is CAWSVQGNGAFF. Written as DNA, the CDR3 is TGTGCCTGGAGTGTACAAGGGAACGGGGCTTTCTTT. Variable domain in full (rest from reference TRBV30 and TRBJ1-1): SQTIHQWPATLVQPVGSPLSLECTVEGTSNPNLYWYRQAAGRGLQLLFYSVGIGQISSEVPQNLSASRPQDRQFILSSKKLLLSDSGFYLCAWSVQGNGAFFGQGTRLTVV.

This clonotype was detected only a few times. V is TRBV28 and J is TRBJ2-7, with a weak D call TRBD2 (6 bases). Germline-derived CDR1 and CDR2 are MDHEN and SYDVKM. V lost 6 bases, J lost 7 bases, and 10 bases lay in between. The CDR3 runs to 11 residues. Here the CDR3 reads CASSLREEQYF. The DNA of the CDR3 is TGTGCCAGCAGCCTCCGGGAGGAGCAGTACTTC.

The rearrangement links TRBV30 to TRBJ2-1; 11 positions match TRBD2. The germline CDR1 and CDR2 sequences are GTSNPN and SVGIG (reference sequence). This CDR3 is 19 amino acids long. The V segment lost 0 bases and the J segment 4 bases; nucleotides outside the gene matches: 14. This CDR3 reads CAWSVYPKTVAGGYNEQFF. CDR3 nucleotide sequence: TGTGCCTGGAGTGTTTACCCAAAAACCGTAGCGGGGGGGTACAATGAGCAGTTCTTC. The full variable domain, rest sourced from reference TRBV30 and TRBJ2-1, is SQTIHQWPATLVQPVGSPLSLECTVEGTSNPNLYWYRQAAGRGLQLLFYSVGIGQISSEVPQNLSASRPQDRQFILSSKKLLLSDSGFYLCAWSVYPKTVAGGYNEQFFGPGTRLTVL.

There are a few counts of this clonotype. The chain couples TRBV20-1 to TRBJ1-2; 11 bases agree with TRBD1. The germline V gene has CDR1 DFQATT and CDR2 SNEGSKA (reference sequence). The J segment lost 9 bases and the V segment lost 0 bases, leaving 3 bases of the junction unmatched. The CDR3 runs 13 residues. CDR3 sequence reads: CSAREGTGGRYTF. CDR3 DNA: TGCAGTGCTAGAGAAGGGACAGGGGGGCGCTACACCTTC.

This clonotype was counted a few times. This rearrangement joins TRBV27 to TRBJ2-4; D is undetermined. Trimming stripped 5 bases from V and 0 bases from J, with 14 bases between. Germline V CDR1 and CDR2: MNHEY, SMNVEV (reference sequence). CDR3 length: 16 residues. DNA of the CDR3: TGTGCCAGCAGTCCCACTCCCCGACCAGCCAAAAACATTCAGTACTTC. Translating it yields CASSPTPRPAKNIQYF.

The J gene is TRBJ1-2, the V gene TRBV2, with a weak D call TRBD1 (6 bases). Germline V lookup: CDR1 SNHLY, CDR2 FYNNEI. The CDR3 is made up of 12 amino acids. Between the trimmed V and J ends, which lost 9 bases and 4 bases, there was a span of 12 bases. The CDR3 coding sequence is TGTGCCAGACGTAAAGGGGGCTATGGCTACACCTTC. It specifies CARRKGGYGYTF.

V is TRBV7-2 and J is TRBJ1-4; D unclear. V was trimmed by 6 bases and J by 2 bases, leaving 7 bases between them. This CDR3 comprises 13 residues. Germline loops: CDR1 SGHTA, CDR2 FQGNSA. CDR3 residues: CASRPGTNEKLFF. The CDR3 coding sequence is TGTGCCAGCAGGCCAGGCACTAATGAAAAACTGTTTTTT. The whole variable domain, filled in from reference TRBV7-2 and TRBJ1-4, reads GAGVSQSPSNKVTEKGKDVELRCDPISGHTALYWYRQSLGQGLEFLIYFQGNSAPDKSGLPSDRFSAERTGGSVSTLTIQRTQQEDSAVYLCASRPGTNEKLFFGSGTQLSVL.

The chain is built from TRBV10-1 and TRBJ2-2; D is perhaps TRBD2 (8 bases). CDR3 length equals 17 residues. The V and J ends lost 2 bases and 6 bases respectively, with 19 bases between them. From germline, CDR1 is WNHNN and CDR2 SYGVQD (reference sequence). The CDR3 nucleotides are TGCGCCAGCAGTGAGAGGGGGCTAGCGGGCCAACCCGGGGAGCTGTTTTTT. It specifies CASSERGLAGQPGELFF.

V is TRBV6-1 and J is TRBJ1-1; D might be TRBD1 (6 bases). Germline CDR1 reads MNHNS; CDR2 reads SASEGT. V lost 1 base and J 6 bases, leaving 12 bases between the germline ends. The CDR3 sequence is 14 residues long. In nucleotides, the CDR3 is TGTGCCAGCAGTGAAGTATGGGGGGCCGCTGAAGCTTTCTTT. Its translation is CASSEVWGAAEAFF.

V and J are TRBV6-1 and TRBJ2-3, with D tentatively TRBD2 (7 bases). CDR3 length equals 14 residues. Germline CDR1 is MNHNS and CDR2 is SASEGT. The V gene lost 10 bases and the J gene lost 3 bases, with 17 bases spanning the gap. The CDR3 here is CATSWGRGTDTQYF. The CDR3 region has the DNA TGTGCCACCTCGTGGGGGAGGGGGACAGATACGCAGTATTTT.